The 24 T cell receptor beta chains in this list originate from one sample, sequenced in a study of T cell repertoires in cytomegalovirus infection. TCRdb reprocessed the reads with MiXCR, giving one entry per CDR3 protein. The profile shows around 130,000 distinct CDR3 sequences, roughly 9% of them singletons. The material sequenced was PBMCs. The source is a human donor in good health (CMV status not recorded). Some clones in this sample may be carry-over from other donors' samples.

This clonotype was recorded many times. V gene TRBV7-8 combines with J gene TRBJ2-6, with D tentatively TRBD2 (5 bases). This CDR3 has 18 amino acids. V was clipped by 3 bases and J by 1 base, with 16 bases between them. Germline V lookup: CDR1 SGHVS, CDR2 FQNEAQ. The CDR3 loop is CASSFPGLDFSGANVLTF. CDR3 DNA sequence: TGTGCCAGCAGCTTCCCCGGACTGGACTTTTCTGGGGCCAACGTCCTGACTTTC.

V usage is TRBV3-1 and J usage is TRBJ2-7; no firm D call. The germline V gene encodes CDR1 LGHDT and CDR2 YNNKEL (reference sequence). The CDR3 is 12 residues long. V lost 1 base to trimming and J lost 4 bases, with 5 bases between them. The CDR3 here is CASSQGIYEQYF. The CDR3 bases are TGTGCCAGCAGCCAAGGAATATACGAGCAGTACTTC.

This clonotype has at least ten counts. The gene calls are TRBV28 and TRBJ1-5; no reliable D call. From germline, CDR1 is MDHEN and CDR2 SYDVKM. This CDR3 comprises 13 residues. V lost 7 bases to trimming and J lost 3 bases, with 10 bases between them. The CDR3 bases are TGTGCCAGCAATAGGCAGAACAATCAGCCCCAGCATTTT. Protein product: CASNRQNNQPQHF.

Many counts were recorded for this clonotype. The V call is TRBV20-1, the J call TRBJ1-1, with D maybe TRBD1 (6 bases). CDR3 length equals 15 residues. Germline V gene data show CDR1 as DFQATT and CDR2 as SNEGSKA (reference sequence). V was shortened by 5 bases and J by 7 bases, with 23 bases between the two germline ends. This CDR3 is CSAPEIGQKKLEAFF. The CDR3 nucleotides read TGCAGTGCTCCCGAAATAGGACAGAAGAAGCTTGAAGCTTTCTTT.

In this sample, this clonotype turned up many times. The chain is built from TRBV25-1 and TRBJ2-7; D remains unclear. The germline gives CDR1 MGHDK, CDR2 SYGVNS. The CDR3 contains 11 residues. Trimming pared 0 bases from V and 6 bases from J, leaving 3 bases between. Here the CDR3 reads CASSEYGEQYF. CDR3 nucleotide sequence: TGTGCCAGCAGTGAATATGGCGAGCAGTACTTC.

This clonotype was counted ten times or more. CDR3 sequence: CASSYSRTGGEQYF. The CDR3 nucleotides are TGTGCCAGCAGTTACTCGAGGACAGGGGGTGAGCAGTACTTC. This sequence joins TRBV6-6 and TRBJ2-7, with 10 bases identical to TRBD1. V was pared by 0 bases and J by 7 bases, with 3 bases of the junction left unmatched. CDR3 length: 14 amino acids. Germline lookup yields CDR1 MNHNY and CDR2 SVGAGI (reference sequence).

This clonotype was detected ten times or more. The V call is TRBV7-3, the J call TRBJ2-1, with 7 positions matching TRBD2. The V and J ends lost 8 bases and 3 bases, in that order; junction bases with no gene match: 4. The CDR3 covers 13 residues. CDR1 and CDR2 from the germline V gene are SGHTA and FQGTGA. The CDR3 reads CASGLDIYNEQFF. The DNA for the CDR3 is TGTGCCAGCGGACTAGATATCTACAATGAGCAGTTCTTC.

The rearrangement joins TRBV28 to TRBJ1-6, with unresolved D. There are 16 residues in the CDR3. V was shortened by 6 bases and J by 0 bases, with 12 bases between the two germline ends. From germline, CDR1 is MDHEN and CDR2 SYDVKM. CDR3 sequence: CASSRVLSSYNSPLHF. CDR3 in DNA: TGTGCCAGCAGCCGCGTTCTGAGCTCCTATAATTCACCCCTCCACTTT.

This clonotype was detected ten times or more. V usage is TRBV12-3 or TRBV12-4 and J usage is TRBJ2-1; perhaps TRBD2 as D (6 bases). V gave up 3 bases and J gave up 7 bases, with 19 bases separating them. The CDR3 sequence is 16 residues long. CDR3 DNA: TGTGCCAGCAGTTTGGCCTGGGGCGGGGTCTTGAATGAGCAGTTCTTC. This translates into CASSLAWGGVLNEQFF.

Many counts were recorded for this clonotype. The rearrangement joins TRBV11-2 to TRBJ1-6; D uncertain. V dropped 4 bases and J dropped 3 bases, with 10 bases sitting between them. CDR1 and CDR2 from the germline V gene are SGHAT and FQNNGV. The CDR3 loop spans 15 amino acids. Written as DNA, the CDR3 is TGTGCCAGCAGCTCCTATGAAGTCTATAATTCACCCCTCCACTTT. It yields the protein CASSSYEVYNSPLHF.

The rearrangement links TRBV9 to TRBJ1-6, with a tentative D call TRBD1 (6 bases). The CDR3 loop spans 14 amino acids. Germline values: CDR1 SGDLS, CDR2 YYNGEE. Trimming shortened V by 4 bases and J by 5 bases, and 10 bases separated the two germline ends. The CDR3 loop is CASSPRDNNSPLHF. CDR3 coding DNA: TGTGCCAGCAGCCCACGGGACAATAATTCACCCCTCCACTTT.

This clonotype was seen at least ten times. The chain has TRBV25-1 and TRBJ1-2; D unclear. The V end lost 4 bases, the J end lost 8 bases, and 11 bases lay between the germline ends. The germline CDR1 and CDR2 sequences are MGHDK and SYGVNS. CDR3 length: 12 amino acids. As DNA, the CDR3 is TGTGCCAGCAGTGTTGGTCAACGGGGCTACACCTTC. Its translation is CASSVGQRGYTF.

The sample holds many counts of this clonotype. The rearrangement uses TRBV12-3 or TRBV12-4 and TRBJ1-1; D gene uncertain. CDR3 length: 14 residues. The V gene lost 3 bases and the J gene lost 7 bases, with 15 bases spanning the gap. Written as DNA, the CDR3 is TGTGCCAGCAGTTTCCAATTACCGATCGTTGAAGCTTTCTTT. It specifies CASSFQLPIVEAFF.

Turning to this clonotype: A much larger clonotype is one base distant, so this may be a read error. The conserved final phenylalanine or tryptophan is absent from the CDR3, which likely points to a read error. The V gene is TRBV10-2, the J gene TRBJ1-1, with D uncertain. CDR1 WSHSY and CDR2 SAAADI come from the germline V gene. The CDR3 covers 14 residues. Trimming shortened V by 8 bases and J by 1 base, and 14 bases separated the two germline ends. The DNA of the CDR3 is TGCGCCAGCGGGCCGGGAATTGCGAACACTGAAGCTTTCTTA. It encodes CASGPGIANTEAFL.

This clonotype was detected ten times or more. This chain links TRBV19 with TRBJ1-5; no clear D gene. V gave up 8 bases and J gave up 0 bases, with 14 bases separating them. The CDR3 is made up of 15 amino acids. Germline V gene data show CDR1 as LNHDA and CDR2 as SQIVND (reference sequence). For the CDR3, the DNA is TGTGCCAGTGATCGACGGGTTTTTAGCAATCAGCCCCAGCATTTT. This gives the protein CASDRRVFSNQPQHF.

The sample holds many counts of this clonotype. This sequence joins TRBV11-2 and TRBJ2-5; tentatively, D is TRBD1 (5 bases). Between the trimmed V and J ends, which lost 0 bases and 1 base, there was a span of 12 bases. CDR3 length: 16 amino acids. CDR1 and CDR2 (germline): SGHAT, FQNNGV. The DNA for the CDR3 is TGTGCCAGCAGCTTAGATCTTGGGGCTCCCCAAGAGACCCAGTACTTC. Its translation: CASSLDLGAPQETQYF. Full variable domain (outside the CDR3, taken from reference TRBV11-2 and TRBJ2-5): EAGVAQSPRYKIIEKRQSVAFWCNPISGHATLYWYQQILGQGPKLLIQFQNNGVVDDSQLPKDRFSAERLKGVDSTLKIQPAKLEDSAVYLCASSLDLGAPQETQYFGPGTRLLVL.

This clonotype was observed many times. The genes are TRBV2 and TRBJ2-6; D is unresolved. Deletions cut 2 bases from V and 3 bases from J, with 8 bases between. CDR3 length: 15 amino acids. The germline CDR1 and CDR2 sequences are SNHLY and FYNNEI. The chain's CDR3 is CASSETPGGANVLTF. CDR3 nucleotide sequence: TGTGCCAGCAGTGAAACCCCGGGTGGGGCCAACGTCCTGACTTTC.

This clonotype was seen repeatedly, ten times or more. This chain links TRBV5-1 with TRBJ1-4; no firm D call. The V gene's germline CDR1 is SGHRS and CDR2 YFSETQ. The germline V and J ends were trimmed by 7 bases and 5 bases, with 18 bases remaining between them. The CDR3 runs 15 residues. In DNA, the CDR3 is TGCGCCAGCGGCCAACACGCGAATACGAATGAAAAACTGTTTTTT. As protein: CASGQHANTNEKLFF.

This clonotype has ten or more counts. The chain couples TRBV7-9 to TRBJ2-7; D gene uncertain. Germline V gene sequence: CDR1 SEHNR, CDR2 FQNEAQ (reference sequence). The CDR3 extends over 15 amino acids. Between the trimmed V and J ends, which lost 0 bases and 3 bases, there was a span of 12 bases. CDR3 bases: TGTGCCAGCAGCTTAGCGCGGATGGGGTACTACGAGCAGTACTTC. Its protein product is CASSLARMGYYEQYF.

This clonotype came up many times. The gene calls are TRBV2 and TRBJ2-1; TRBD2 aligns across 10 bases. Trimming removed 8 bases from V and 12 bases from J; junction bases left unmatched: 10. Looked up from germline, CDR1 is SNHLY and CDR2 is FYNNEI. The CDR3 totals 13 residues. The CDR3 is CASAATSGWAQFF. Here the CDR3 DNA reads TGTGCCAGCGCGGCGACTAGCGGGTGGGCGCAGTTCTTC.

In its sample, this clonotype was seen a few times. The gene calls are TRBV20-1 and TRBJ2-1, with D possibly being TRBD2 (5 bases). The ends were cut back, 1 base at V and 2 bases at J, with 15 bases in the middle. This CDR3 has 16 amino acids. In germline, CDR1 is DFQATT, CDR2 SNEGSKA (reference sequence). Here the CDR3 reads CSARGSSGETYNEQFF. The CDR3 region has the DNA TGCAGTGCTAGAGGTTCAAGCGGTGAGACCTACAATGAGCAGTTCTTC.

The sample holds many counts of this clonotype. This chain uses TRBV7-8 with TRBJ2-2; 7 bases map to TRBD2. Germline CDR1 reads SGHVS; CDR2 reads FQNEAQ. V dropped 3 bases and J dropped 6; count of bases not matched to a gene: 4. This CDR3 has 14 amino acids. As DNA, the CDR3 is TGTGCCAGCAGCTTGGGGGGGGGAGCCGGGGAGCTGTTTTTT. The encoded protein is CASSLGGGAGELFF.

This clonotype was counted only a few times. The gene calls are TRBV4-1 and TRBJ1-2, with a tentative D call TRBD1 (6 bases). CDR1 is MGHRA and CDR2 is YSYEKL in the germline V gene. V was pared by 0 bases and J by 4 bases, with 12 bases between. The CDR3 totals 15 residues. CDR3 sequence reads: CASSQEVGASYGYTF. CDR3 DNA sequence: TGCGCCAGCAGCCAAGAAGTGGGGGCGAGCTATGGCTACACCTTC.

This clonotype was observed many times. The chain employs TRBV7-8 and TRBJ2-3, with 7 positions matching TRBD2. Germline CDR1 is SGHVS and CDR2 is FQNEAQ. V was clipped by 1 base and J by 0 bases; unmatched bases: 13. The CDR3 totals 19 residues. DNA for the CDR3: TGTGCCAGCAGCTTAGGGGGGGGATGGGCGGGGGTTAGCACAGATACGCAGTATTTT. Amino acids: CASSLGGGWAGVSTDTQYF.